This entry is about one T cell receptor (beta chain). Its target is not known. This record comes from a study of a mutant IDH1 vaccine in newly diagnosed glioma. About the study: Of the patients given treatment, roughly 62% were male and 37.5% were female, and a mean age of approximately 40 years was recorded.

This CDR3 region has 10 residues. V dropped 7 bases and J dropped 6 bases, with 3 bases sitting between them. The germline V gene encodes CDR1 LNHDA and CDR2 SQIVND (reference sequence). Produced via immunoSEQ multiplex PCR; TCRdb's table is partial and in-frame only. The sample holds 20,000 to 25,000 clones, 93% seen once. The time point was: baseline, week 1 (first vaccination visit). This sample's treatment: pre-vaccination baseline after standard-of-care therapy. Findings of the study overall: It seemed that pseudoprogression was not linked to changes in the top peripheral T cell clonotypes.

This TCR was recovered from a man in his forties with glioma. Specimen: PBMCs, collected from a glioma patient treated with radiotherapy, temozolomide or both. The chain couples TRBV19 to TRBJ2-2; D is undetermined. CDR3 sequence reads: CASMSGELFF. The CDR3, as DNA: TGTGCCAGTATGTCCGGGGAGCTGTTTTTT.